The 26 T cell receptor beta chains given below trace back to one sample, sequenced in a study of T cell responses to AZD1222 COVID-19 vaccine (dated by TCRdb to the early 2020s). The library was built by means of the immunoSEQ multiplex PCR assay. The source is immuneACCESS, and TCRdb retained only in-frame sequences with V and J called. Part of the clones is not carried over; for the studies checked, unresolved V genes explain less than half of this, and the remainder is unexplained. This sample comprises some 180,000 clones, over 90% of them detected only once. Of the sample, 1.9% is held by the ten largest clones. Interpreted using the paper, the time point label stands for: about 28 days (+/-7) after the second vaccine dose. The sequences come from peripheral blood, collected 28 days after the second AZD1222 dose. The receptors were sampled from an adult who received the AZD1222 COVID-19 vaccine.

The V call is TRBV3-1 (or the pseudogene TRBV3-2), the J call TRBJ2-3; D might be TRBD1 (5 bases). Trimming took off 3 bases at V and 1 base at J, with 23 bases between the two ends. Germline CDR1 is LGHDT and CDR2 is YNNKEL (reference sequence). The CDR3 runs to 19 residues. The CDR3 DNA reads TGTGCCAGCAGCCATCCCCCTCGGACCCGGCAGGGCGGCACAGATACGCAGTATTTT. It yields the protein CASSHPPRTRQGGTDTQYF.

The V call is TRBV18, the J call TRBJ2-4, with D possibly TRBD1 on 5 matching bases. The germline gives CDR1 KGHSH, CDR2 LQKENI. The V end was cut by 3 bases, the J end by 9 bases, with 15 bases between. CDR3 length: 14 amino acids. CDR3 coding DNA: TGTGCCAGCTCACCTTCTCAGGGCCTCCTCATTCAGTACTTC. Its translation: CASSPSQGLLIQYF.

The count of this clone is one. The CDR3 loop is CASSLETSGVPSATQYF. The CDR3 nucleotides read TGCGCCAGCAGCTTGGAGACTAGCGGGGTACCGTCGGCGACCCAGTACTTC. The J gene is TRBJ2-5, the V gene TRBV5-1, with 11 bases fitting TRBD2. Germline V gene lookup returns CDR1 SGHRS and CDR2 YFSETQ. The CDR3 extends over 17 amino acids. The V segment lost 0 bases and the J segment 7 bases; nucleotides outside the gene matches: 11. Combining the CDR3 with reference TRBV5-1 and TRBJ2-5 gives the whole variable domain KAGVTQTPRYLIKTRGQQVTLSCSPISGHRSVSWYQQTPGQGLQFLFEYFSETQRNKGNFPGRFSGRQFSNSRSEMNVSTLELGDSALYLCASSLETSGVPSATQYFGPGTRLLVL.

In this sample, this clone turned up once. V gene TRBV24-1 combines with J gene TRBJ1-5, with unresolved D. Germline CDR1 and CDR2: KGHDR and SFDVKD. V gave up 3 bases and J gave up 10 bases, with 9 bases separating them. The CDR3 sequence is 12 residues long. The CDR3 sequence is CATSDGPGPQHF. The CDR3 nucleotides read TGTGCCACCAGTGATGGTCCGGGACCCCAGCATTTT.

This clone was picked up a small number of times. The chain is built from TRBV19 and TRBJ1-1; TRBD1 matches at 7 bases. The V and J ends lost 4 bases and 1 base, in that order; junction bases with no gene match: 6. The germline V gene encodes CDR1 LNHDA and CDR2 SQIVND (reference sequence). CDR3 size: 15 residues. The CDR3 coding sequence is TGTGCCAGTAGTAGATCCGGGACAGCGAACACTGAAGCTTTCTTT. Translation gives CASSRSGTANTEAFF.

The V and J genes are TRBV4-1 and TRBJ2-7; the match to TRBD1 covers 10 bases. Germline V gene data show CDR1 as MGHRA and CDR2 as YSYEKL. Germline trimming cut 0 bases from V and 6 bases from J; bases unmatched to any gene: 5. The CDR3 has 15 residues. The CDR3 coding sequence is TGCGCCAGCAGCCAAGAGGGACAGGGGATTGGCGAGCAGTACTTC. It translates to CASSQEGQGIGEQYF.

This chain joins TRBV7-9 and TRBJ1-4; D unresolved. Trimming took 5 bases from V and 0 from J, leaving 16 bases between them. Per the germline V gene, CDR1 is SEHNR and CDR2 is FQNEAQ (reference sequence). This CDR3 contains 17 residues. The DNA of the CDR3 is TGTGCCAGCAGCCCGAGGGAGCCGTCAGCAACTAATGAAAAACTGTTTTTT. Protein: CASSPREPSATNEKLFF.

The gene calls are TRBV7-8 and TRBJ2-6; D is uncertain. Germline assignment: CDR1 SGHVS and CDR2 FQNEAQ. The V and J ends lost 5 bases and 4 bases respectively, with 6 bases between them. This CDR3 is 13 amino acids long. The CDR3 region is CASSPRGANVLTF. The CDR3 bases are TGTGCCAGCAGCCCACGGGGGGCCAACGTCCTGACTTTC.

The CDR3 sequence: CASNGGDGQNQPQHF. CDR3 nucleotide sequence: TGTGCCAGCAACGGGGGGGACGGACAGAATCAGCCCCAGCATTTT. This rearrangement joins TRBV28 to TRBJ1-5, with D maybe TRBD1 (6 bases). This CDR3 has 15 residues. The V end was cut by 7 bases, the J end by 4 bases, with 17 bases between. Per the germline V gene, CDR1 is MDHEN and CDR2 is SYDVKM.

This clone came up a few times. The J gene is TRBJ2-2, the V gene TRBV2, with D perhaps TRBD1 (5 bases). The CDR3 is made up of 13 amino acids. Trimming removed 3 bases from V and 6 bases from J, with 8 bases in between. Per the germline V gene, CDR1 is SNHLY and CDR2 is FYNNEI. Written as DNA, the CDR3 is TGTGCCAGCAGTGAGGGGCAGCCCGGGGAGCTGTTTTTT. This gives the protein CASSEGQPGELFF.

The chain combines TRBV9 with TRBJ1-2; 9 bases are shared with TRBD1. The junction had 0 bases not matched to a gene; V was cut back by 2 bases and J by 4 bases. Germline values: CDR1 SGDLS, CDR2 YYNGEE. CDR3 length: 13 amino acids. The CDR3 protein is CASSVDRGYGYTF. The CDR3 DNA sequence: TGTGCCAGCAGCGTGGACAGGGGCTATGGCTACACCTTC.

In DNA, the CDR3 is TGCGCCAGCAGCCAAGATTCGGGACTAACAACCTACAATGAGCAGTTCTTC. As protein: CASSQDSGLTTYNEQFF. The chain links TRBV4-1 to TRBJ2-1; 7 bases agree with TRBD2. V trimming: 0 bases; J trimming: 2 bases; junction bases outside the gene matches: 7. This CDR3 spans 17 amino acids. Germline V gene lookup returns CDR1 MGHRA and CDR2 YSYEKL.

This rearrangement joins TRBV6-2 or TRBV6-3 to TRBJ1-5; D is undetermined. Germline CDR1 reads MNHEY; CDR2 reads SVGEGT. CDR3 length: 14 residues. Trimming took 2 bases from V and 4 from J, leaving 9 bases between them. CDR3 sequence reads: CASSYKMGNQPQHF. CDR3 sequence (DNA): TGTGCCAGCAGTTACAAAATGGGTAATCAGCCCCAGCATTTT.

V gene TRBV2 combines with J gene TRBJ2-2; D is unclear. V gave up 1 base and J gave up 5 bases, with 8 bases separating them. Per the germline V gene, CDR1 is SNHLY and CDR2 is FYNNEI. The CDR3 length is 14 residues. CDR3 amino acids: CASSEGPLTGELFF. For the CDR3, the DNA is TGTGCCAGCAGTGAAGGGCCGTTAACCGGGGAGCTGTTTTTT.

The chain's CDR3 is CASTTGPGNTIYF. The CDR3 DNA reads TGTGCCAGTACGACAGGGCCTGGAAACACCATATATTTT. The chain is built from TRBV19 and TRBJ1-3; TRBD1 agrees at 7 bases. From germline, CDR1 is LNHDA and CDR2 SQIVND (reference sequence). The CDR3 is made up of 13 amino acids. J gave up 2 bases and V 7 bases, and 2 bases lay outside the gene matches.

The chain employs TRBV11-3 and TRBJ2-1; 11 nucleotides align to TRBD2. Germline V gives CDR1 SGHNT, CDR2 YENEEA. There are 15 residues in the CDR3. The V and J ends lost 3 bases and 4 bases, in that order; junction bases with no gene match: 2. DNA of the CDR3: TGTGCCAGCAGCTTGGGACTAGCGGTTTACAATGAGCAGTTCTTC. Its translation: CASSLGLAVYNEQFF.

CDR3 sequence: CASSLVATGGGNSPLHF. CDR3 bases: TGTGCCAGCAGCTTAGTGGCTACAGGGGGAGGTAATTCACCCCTCCACTTT. V is TRBV7-2 and J is TRBJ1-6, with 8 bases matching TRBD1. With 1 base clipped from V and 6 bases from J, the junction kept 8 bases outside the gene matches. The CDR3 has 17 residues. The germline CDR1 and CDR2 sequences are SGHTA and FQGNSA.

V is TRBV11-2 and J is TRBJ2-7; 7 bases line up with TRBD2. The CDR3 is made up of 17 amino acids. CDR1 and CDR2 from the germline V gene are SGHAT and FQNNGV. Trimming removed 5 bases from V and 2 bases from J; junction bases left unmatched: 15. In DNA form, the CDR3 reads TGTGCCAGCAGCACCTCAAGCGCGGGAGCGACGGCCTACGAGCAGTACTTC. This gives the protein CASSTSSAGATAYEQYF.

V gene TRBV18 combines with J gene TRBJ2-5, with 10 bases identical to TRBD2. Trimming cost V 3 bases and J 3 bases; bases outside gene matches: 13. Germline V gene lookup returns CDR1 KGHSH and CDR2 LQKENI. CDR3 size: 18 residues. Written as DNA, the CDR3 is TGTGCCAGCTCACCGCTAGCGGGAGCAGTAGTAAAAAAAGAGACCCAGTACTTC. This gives the protein CASSPLAGAVVKKETQYF.

This chain links TRBV3-1 (or the pseudogene TRBV3-2) with TRBJ1-2; possible D gene TRBD1, 5 bases. Germline-derived CDR1 and CDR2 are LGHDT and YNNKEL (reference sequence). Between the trimmed V and J ends, which lost 4 bases and 8 bases, there was a span of 11 bases. There are 12 residues in the CDR3. The CDR3 DNA reads as TGTGCCAGCAGCCCGGACACAAACGGCTACACCTTC. This codes for CASSPDTNGYTF.

This clone was seen just once. The V and J genes are TRBV3-1 (or the pseudogene TRBV3-2) and TRBJ1-3; D is perhaps TRBD1 (6 bases). In germline, CDR1 is LGHDT, CDR2 YNNKEL (reference sequence). Deletions cut 0 bases from V and 2 bases from J, with 8 bases between. The CDR3 length is 15 residues. CDR3 bases: TGTGCCAGCAGCCAAGACGGGGGCGCTGGAAACACCATATATTTT. The encoded protein is CASSQDGGAGNTIYF.

This clone was counted only a few times. V gene TRBV7-9 combines with J gene TRBJ2-2; no clear D gene. This CDR3 is built from 13 residues. Germline V lookup: CDR1 SEHNR, CDR2 FQNEAQ (reference sequence). The ends were cut back, 3 bases at V and 7 bases at J, with 9 bases in the middle. CDR3 sequence (DNA): TGTGCCAGCAGCTTTTCGACTGGCGGGGAGCTGTTTTTT. Translation: CASSFSTGGELFF.

The chain employs TRBV5-1 and TRBJ1-5, with unresolved D. The length of the CDR3 is 15 residues. The V end lost 0 bases, the J end lost 6 bases, and 13 bases lay between the germline ends. The V gene's germline CDR1 is SGHRS and CDR2 YFSETQ. The CDR3 DNA reads TGCGCCAGCAGCTTGGACCTAGGAGGCGGTCAGCCCCAGCATTTT. Its translation: CASSLDLGGGQPQHF. The full variable domain, in which reference TRBV5-1 and TRBJ1-5 provide the parts outside the CDR3, is KAGVTQTPRYLIKTRGQQVTLSCSPISGHRSVSWYQQTPGQGLQFLFEYFSETQRNKGNFPGRFSGRQFSNSRSEMNVSTLELGDSALYLCASSLDLGGGQPQHFGDGTRLSIL.

This sequence joins TRBV9 and TRBJ2-1; D possibly corresponds to TRBD2 (6 bases). CDR3 size: 17 residues. The V gene's germline CDR1 is SGDLS and CDR2 YYNGEE. V was pared by 0 bases and J by 7 bases, with 20 bases between. CDR3 nucleotide sequence: TGTGCCAGCAGCGTAGGCGGGGAGGTTACGCCTTTTAATGAGCAGTTCTTC. Encoded protein: CASSVGGEVTPFNEQFF.

This clone was seen more than once but under ten times. This chain joins TRBV11-3 and TRBJ1-1, with D tentatively TRBD1 (5 bases). The germline V gene encodes CDR1 SGHNT and CDR2 YENEEA. The V end lost 3 bases, the J end lost 4 bases, and 9 bases lay between the germline ends. The CDR3 length is 13 residues. The CDR3 sequence is CASSFTGATEAFF. The CDR3 DNA is TGTGCCAGCAGCTTTACAGGAGCCACTGAAGCTTTCTTT.

The rearrangement links TRBV7-9 to TRBJ2-7, with 7 bases matching TRBD1. Germline CDR1 and CDR2: SEHNR and FQNEAQ (reference sequence). V trimming: 5 bases; J trimming: 0 bases; junction bases outside the gene matches: 7. This CDR3 has 15 amino acids. Written as DNA, the CDR3 is TGTGCCAGCAGCAGGGGGCAGGGTCGCTCCTACGAGCAGTACTTC. It specifies CASSRGQGRSYEQYF.